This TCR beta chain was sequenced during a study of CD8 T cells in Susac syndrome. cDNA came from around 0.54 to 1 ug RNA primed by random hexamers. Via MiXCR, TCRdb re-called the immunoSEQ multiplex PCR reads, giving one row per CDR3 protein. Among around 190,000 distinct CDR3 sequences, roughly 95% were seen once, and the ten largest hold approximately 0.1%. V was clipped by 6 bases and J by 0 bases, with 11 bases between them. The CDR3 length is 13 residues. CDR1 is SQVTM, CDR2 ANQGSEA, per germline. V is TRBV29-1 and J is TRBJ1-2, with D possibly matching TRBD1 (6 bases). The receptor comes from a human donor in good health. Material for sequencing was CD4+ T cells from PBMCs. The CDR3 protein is CSVAGTPNYGYTF. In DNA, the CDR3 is TGCAGCGTGGCCGGGACACCTAACTATGGCTACACCTTC. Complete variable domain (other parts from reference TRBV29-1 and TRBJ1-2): SAVISQKPSRDICQRGTSLTIQCQVDSQVTMMFWYRQQPGQSLTLIATANQGSEATYESGFVIDKFPISRPNLTFSTLTVSNMSPEDSSIYLCSVAGTPNYGYTFGSGTRLTVV.